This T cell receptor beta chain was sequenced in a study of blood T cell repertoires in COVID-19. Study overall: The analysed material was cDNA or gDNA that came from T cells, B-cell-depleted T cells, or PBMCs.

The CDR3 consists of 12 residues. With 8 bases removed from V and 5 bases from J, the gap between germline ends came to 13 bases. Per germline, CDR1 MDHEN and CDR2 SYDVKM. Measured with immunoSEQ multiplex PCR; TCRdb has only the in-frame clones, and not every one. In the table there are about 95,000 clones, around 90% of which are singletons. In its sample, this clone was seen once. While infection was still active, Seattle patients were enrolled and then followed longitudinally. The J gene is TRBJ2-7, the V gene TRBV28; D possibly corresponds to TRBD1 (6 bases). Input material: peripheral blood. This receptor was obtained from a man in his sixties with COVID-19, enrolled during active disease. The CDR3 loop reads CASGTNLDEQYF. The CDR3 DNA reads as TGTGCCAGCGGGACAAATCTTGACGAGCAGTACTTC.